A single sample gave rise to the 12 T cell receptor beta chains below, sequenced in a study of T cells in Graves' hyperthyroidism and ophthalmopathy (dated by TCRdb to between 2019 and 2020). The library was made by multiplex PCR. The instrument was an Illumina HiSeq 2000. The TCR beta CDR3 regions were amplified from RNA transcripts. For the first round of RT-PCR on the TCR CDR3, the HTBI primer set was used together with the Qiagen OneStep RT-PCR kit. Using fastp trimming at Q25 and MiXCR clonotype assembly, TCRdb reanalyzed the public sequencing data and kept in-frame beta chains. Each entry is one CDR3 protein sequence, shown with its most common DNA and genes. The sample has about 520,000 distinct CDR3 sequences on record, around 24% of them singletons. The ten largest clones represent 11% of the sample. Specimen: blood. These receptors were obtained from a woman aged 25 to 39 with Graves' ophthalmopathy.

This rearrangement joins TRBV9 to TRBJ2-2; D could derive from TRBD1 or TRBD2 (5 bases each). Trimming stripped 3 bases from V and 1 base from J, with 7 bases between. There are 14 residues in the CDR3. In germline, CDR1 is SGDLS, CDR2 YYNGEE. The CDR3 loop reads CASSGGVNTGELFF. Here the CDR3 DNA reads TGTGCCAGCAGCGGAGGGGTGAACACCGGGGAGCTGTTTTTT.

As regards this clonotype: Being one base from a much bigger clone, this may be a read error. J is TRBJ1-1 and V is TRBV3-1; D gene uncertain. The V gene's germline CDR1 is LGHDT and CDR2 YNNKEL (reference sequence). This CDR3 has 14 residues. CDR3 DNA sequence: TGTGCCATCAGCCCAGAAGAGATGTGGACTGAAGCTTTCTTT. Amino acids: CAISPEEMWTEAFF.

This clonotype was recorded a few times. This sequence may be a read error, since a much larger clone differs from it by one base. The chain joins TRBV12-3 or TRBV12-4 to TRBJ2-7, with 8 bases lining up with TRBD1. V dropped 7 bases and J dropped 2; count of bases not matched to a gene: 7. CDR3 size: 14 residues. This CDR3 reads CASTSGTGPYEQYF. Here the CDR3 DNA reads TGTGCCAGCACCTCCGGGACAGGCCCCTACGAGCAGTACTTC.

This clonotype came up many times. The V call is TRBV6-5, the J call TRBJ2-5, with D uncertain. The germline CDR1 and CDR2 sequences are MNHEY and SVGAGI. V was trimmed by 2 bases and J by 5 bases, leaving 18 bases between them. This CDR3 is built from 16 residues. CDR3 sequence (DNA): TGTGCCAGCAGTTACCGACGCCCACAGAGGTTGGAGACCCAGTACTTC. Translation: CASSYRRPQRLETQYF.

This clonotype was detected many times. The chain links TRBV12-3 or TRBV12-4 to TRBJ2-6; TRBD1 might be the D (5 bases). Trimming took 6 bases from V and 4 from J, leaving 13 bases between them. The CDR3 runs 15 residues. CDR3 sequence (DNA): TGTGCCAGCAGGTCAACAGGAGTCGGGGCCAACGTCCTGACTTTC. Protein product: CASRSTGVGANVLTF.

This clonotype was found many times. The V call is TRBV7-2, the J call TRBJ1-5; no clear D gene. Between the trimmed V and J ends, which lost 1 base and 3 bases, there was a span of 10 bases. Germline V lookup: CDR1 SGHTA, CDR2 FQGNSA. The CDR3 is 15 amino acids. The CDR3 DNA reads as TGTGCCAGCAGCTTAGTGTTTCAGCCCAATCAGCCCCAGCATTTT. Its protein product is CASSLVFQPNQPQHF.

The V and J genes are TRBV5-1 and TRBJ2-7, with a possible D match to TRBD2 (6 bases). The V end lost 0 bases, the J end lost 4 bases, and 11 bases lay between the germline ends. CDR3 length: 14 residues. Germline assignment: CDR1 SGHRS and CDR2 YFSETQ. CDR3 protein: CASSLVRGNYEQYF. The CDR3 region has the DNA TGCGCCAGCAGCTTGGTTCGGGGGAATTACGAGCAGTACTTC.

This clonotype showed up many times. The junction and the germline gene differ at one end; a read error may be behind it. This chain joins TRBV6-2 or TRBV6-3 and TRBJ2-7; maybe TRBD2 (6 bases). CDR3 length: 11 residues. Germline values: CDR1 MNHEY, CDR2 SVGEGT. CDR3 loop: CASSYPGLPNF. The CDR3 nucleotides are TGTGCCAGCAGTTACCCGGGACTGCCAAACTTC.

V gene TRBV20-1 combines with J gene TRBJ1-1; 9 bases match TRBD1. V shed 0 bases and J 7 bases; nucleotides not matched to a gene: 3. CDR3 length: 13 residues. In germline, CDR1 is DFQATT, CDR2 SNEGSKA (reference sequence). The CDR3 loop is CSARDLDRGEAFF. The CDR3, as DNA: TGCAGTGCTAGAGATCTGGACAGGGGTGAAGCTTTCTTT.

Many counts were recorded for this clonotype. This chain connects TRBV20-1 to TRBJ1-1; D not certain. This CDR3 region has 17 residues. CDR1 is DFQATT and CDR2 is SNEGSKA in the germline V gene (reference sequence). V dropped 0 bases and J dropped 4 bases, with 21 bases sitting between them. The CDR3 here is CSARDSQGTLMSTEAFF. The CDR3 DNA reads TGCAGTGCTAGAGACAGCCAAGGTACTCTTATGTCCACTGAAGCTTTCTTT.

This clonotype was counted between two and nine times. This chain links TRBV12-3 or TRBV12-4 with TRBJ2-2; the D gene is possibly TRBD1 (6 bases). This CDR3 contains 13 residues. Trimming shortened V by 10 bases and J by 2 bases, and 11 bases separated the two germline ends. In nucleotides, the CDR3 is TGTGCCACCAAGGACAGCAACACCGGGGAGCTGTTTTTT. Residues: CATKDSNTGELFF.

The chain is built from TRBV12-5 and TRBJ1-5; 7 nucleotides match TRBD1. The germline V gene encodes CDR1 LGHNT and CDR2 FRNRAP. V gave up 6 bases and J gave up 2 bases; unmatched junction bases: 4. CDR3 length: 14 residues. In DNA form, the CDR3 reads TGTGCTAGTGGGACAGGGATCGGCAATCAGCCCCAGCATTTT. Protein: CASGTGIGNQPQHF.